The entry below describes one TCR beta chain. Clones were read by immunoSEQ multiplex PCR, and TCRdb kept only the in-frame ones, dropping some. The data hold fewer than 110,000 clones, with about 90% observed a single time. The V gene lost 6 bases and the J gene lost 9 bases, with 12 bases spanning the gap. This CDR3 region has 13 residues. Germline CDR1 and CDR2: MRHNA and SNTAGT. The data stem from a study of T cell changes during pregnancy in multiple sclerosis. The receptor was isolated from a female donor with multiple sclerosis, enrolled in a pregnancy study. This specimen was peripheral blood, taken after pregnancy. The chain is built from TRBV6-4 and TRBJ1-6; D not resolved. CDR3 nucleotides: TGTGCCAGCAGCGCCGAAGCTGGTTCACCCCTCCACTTT. It specifies CASSAEAGSPLHF.